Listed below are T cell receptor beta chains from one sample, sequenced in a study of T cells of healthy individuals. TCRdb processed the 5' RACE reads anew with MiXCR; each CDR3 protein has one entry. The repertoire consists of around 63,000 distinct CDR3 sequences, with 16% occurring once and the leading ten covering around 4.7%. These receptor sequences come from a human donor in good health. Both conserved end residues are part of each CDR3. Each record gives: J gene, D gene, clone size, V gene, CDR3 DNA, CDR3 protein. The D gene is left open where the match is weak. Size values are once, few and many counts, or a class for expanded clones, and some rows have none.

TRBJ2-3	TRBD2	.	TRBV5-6	TGTGCCAGCAGCTTGTCCGCGGGGGGGGGCACAGATACGCAGTATTTT	CASSLSAGGGTDTQYF
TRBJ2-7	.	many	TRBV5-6	TGTGCCAGCAGCCTAGATCGGGGCGCCCCCCACGAGCAGTACTTC	CASSLDRGAPHEQYF
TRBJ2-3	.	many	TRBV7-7	TGTGCCAGCAGCTCGGGCCGTAGCACAGATACGCAGTATTTT	CASSSGRSTDTQYF
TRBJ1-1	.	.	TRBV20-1	TGCAGTGCTAGTTATGATTCGGACACTGAAGCTTTCTTT	CSASYDSDTEAFF
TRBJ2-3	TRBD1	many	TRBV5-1	TGCGCCAGCAGCCTAGACAGGGGGCATGTGGATACGCAGTATTTT	CASSLDRGHVDTQYF
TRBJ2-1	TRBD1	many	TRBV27	TGTGCCAGCAGTGCTATGACAGGGGGTCACTCCTACAATGAGCAGTTCTTC	CASSAMTGGHSYNEQFF
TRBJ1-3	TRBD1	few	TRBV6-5	TGTGCCAGCAGTTACGGGACAGGCAGCTCTGGAAACACCATATATTTT	CASSYGTGSSGNTIYF
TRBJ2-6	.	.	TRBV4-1	TGCGCCAGCAGCCAAGATTGGGCAGGCTCTGGGGCCAACGTCCTGACTTTC	CASSQDWAGSGANVLTF
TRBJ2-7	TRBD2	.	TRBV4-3	TGCGCCAGCAGCCAAGGAACTAGCGGGAGGAGCTCCTACGAGCAGTACTTC	CASSQGTSGRSSYEQYF
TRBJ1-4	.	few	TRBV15	TGTGCCACCAGCAGAGAAACGAGTCGGGGGTCTAATGAAAAACTGTTTTTT	CATSRETSRGSNEKLFF
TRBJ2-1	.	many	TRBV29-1	TGCAGCGTTGTCCGGGAGAAGAATGAGCAGTTCTTC	CSVVREKNEQFF
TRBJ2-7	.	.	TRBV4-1	TGCGCCAGCAGCCAAGACCCCTCAGGGGTCTACGAGCAGTACTTC	CASSQDPSGVYEQYF
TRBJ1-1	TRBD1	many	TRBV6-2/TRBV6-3	TGTGCCAGCTACGATCCAGGGGGCGCGGGCACTGAAGCTTTCTTT	CASYDPGGAGTEAFF
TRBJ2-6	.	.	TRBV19	TGTGCCAGTAGTTCTAGCCGCCTTAGCTCTGGGGCCAACGTCCTGACTTTC	CASSSSRLSSGANVLTF
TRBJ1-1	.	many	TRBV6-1	TGTGCCAGCAGTGGTGCCTTGTCGGGGGTCGCTGAAGCTTTCTTT	CASSGALSGVAEAFF
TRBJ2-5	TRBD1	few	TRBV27	TGTGCCAGCAGTTCACAGGGGTGGCCCCCGGAGACCCAGTACTTC	CASSSQGWPPETQYF
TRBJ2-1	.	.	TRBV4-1	TGCGCCAGCAGCCAAGATCGGCTGTTGGGGCAAAATGAGCAGTTCTTC	CASSQDRLLGQNEQFF
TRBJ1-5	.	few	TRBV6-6	TGTGCCAGCAGAAATGTCCGTGGACAGAACAATCAGCCCCAGCATTTT	CASRNVRGQNNQPQHF
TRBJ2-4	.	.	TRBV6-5	TGTGCCAGCAGTAGGATCTCCCTAGCCAAAAACATTCAGTACTTC	CASSRISLAKNIQYF
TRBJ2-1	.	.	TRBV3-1	TGTGCCAGCAGCCCCAGGACGACCTCCTACAATGAGCAGTTCTTC	CASSPRTTSYNEQFF
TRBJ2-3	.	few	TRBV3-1	TGTGCCAGCAGCCCCCACCCCGGGGATACGCAGTATTTT	CASSPHPGDTQYF
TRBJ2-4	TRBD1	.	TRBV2	TGTGCCAGCAGTGAGCCACTGGGCCGGGACAGCAAAAACATTCAGTACTTC	CASSEPLGRDSKNIQYF
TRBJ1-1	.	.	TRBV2	TGTGCCAGCAGAGATCAGGGGAGAACTGAAGCTTTCTTT	CASRDQGRTEAFF
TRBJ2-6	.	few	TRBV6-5	TGTGCCAGTGAGGGATCCTCTGGGGCCAACGTCCTGACTTTC	CASEGSSGANVLTF
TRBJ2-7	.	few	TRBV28	TGTGCCAGCAGTTCCGACACATACGAGCAGTACTTC	CASSSDTYEQYF
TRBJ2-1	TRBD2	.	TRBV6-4	TGTGCCAGCGGCCCCACGGGGGGCTCCTACAATGAGCAGTTCTTC	CASGPTGGSYNEQFF
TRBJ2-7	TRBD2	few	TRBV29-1	TGCAGCGTTGCACCGGCGGGACTAGCGGCCTACGAGCAGTACTTC	CSVAPAGLAAYEQYF
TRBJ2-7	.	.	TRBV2	TGTGCCAGCAGTGTAGGGACGTGGGAGCAGTACTTC	CASSVGTWEQYF
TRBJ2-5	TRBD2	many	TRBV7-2	TGTGCCAGCAGCTTAGATGGCGGGAGGGTTCGAGAGACCCAGTACTTC	CASSLDGGRVRETQYF
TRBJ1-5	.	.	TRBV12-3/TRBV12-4	TGTGCCAGCAGTTTCATCCAGAATCAGCCCCAGCATTTT	CASSFIQNQPQHF
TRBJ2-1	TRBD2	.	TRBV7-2	TGTGCCAGCAGCTTAGTCTCTAGCGGGGGGGCCATCTACAATGAGCAGTTCTTC	CASSLVSSGGAIYNEQFF
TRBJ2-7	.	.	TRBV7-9	TGTGCCAGCAGCATAGGGGCACACGAGCAGTACTTC	CASSIGAHEQYF
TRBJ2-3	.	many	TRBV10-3	TGTGCCATCAGTGAGACAGCGCTTAGCGCAGATACGCAGTATTTT	CAISETALSADTQYF
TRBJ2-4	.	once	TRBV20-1	TGCAGTGCTAGAGATCCCCAAACCAAAAACATTCAGTACTTC	CSARDPQTKNIQYF
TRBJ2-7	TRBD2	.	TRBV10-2	TGCGCCAGCAGCCAAAAAACTAGCGTCGAGCAGTACTTC	CASSQKTSVEQYF
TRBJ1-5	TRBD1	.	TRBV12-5	TGTGCTAGTGGGAAGGACAGGGGGCGAAATCAGCCCCAGCATTTT	CASGKDRGRNQPQHF
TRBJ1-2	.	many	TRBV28	TGTGCCAGCAGTTTGGTTCAGGGTAAGGACTATGGCTACACCTTC	CASSLVQGKDYGYTF
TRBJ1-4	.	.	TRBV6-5	TGTGCCAGCAGTTACCTGCGGGAAAATGAAAAACTGTTTTTT	CASSYLRENEKLFF
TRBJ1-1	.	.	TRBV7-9	TGTGCCAGCAGCTTATCCGACACTGAAGCTTTCTTT	CASSLSDTEAFF
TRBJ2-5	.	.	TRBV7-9	TGTGCCAGCAGCCTGGACAGAACCCAGTACTTC	CASSLDRTQYF
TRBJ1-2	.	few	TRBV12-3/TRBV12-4	TGTGCCAGCTCGTACAGTCCTAACTATGGCTACACCTTC	CASSYSPNYGYTF
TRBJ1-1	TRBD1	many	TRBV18	TGTGCCAGCTCCTCAGGGACAGGGTTGAACACTGAAGCTTTCTTT	CASSSGTGLNTEAFF
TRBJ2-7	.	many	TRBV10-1	TGCGCCAGCACCCGGGACGGAGCCTACGAGCAGTACTTC	CASTRDGAYEQYF
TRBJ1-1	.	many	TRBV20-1	TGCAGTGCTAGGGTCAAGGTGGGAAGGTCTGAAGCTTTCTTT	CSARVKVGRSEAFF
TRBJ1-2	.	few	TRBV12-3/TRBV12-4	TGTGCCAGCAGCCCCGGCCCGGGGGGATCAGCCTATGGCTACACCTTC	CASSPGPGGSAYGYTF
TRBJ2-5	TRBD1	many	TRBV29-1	TGCAGCGTGACAAAAAGAGGGGGCGGAGAGACCCAGTACTTC	CSVTKRGGGETQYF
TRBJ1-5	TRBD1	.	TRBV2	TGTGCCAGCAGTTGGGACAGGGGGCTTGGCAATCAGCCCCAGCATTTT	CASSWDRGLGNQPQHF